This TCR beta chain was sequenced during a study of blood T cell repertoires in COVID-19 (dated by TCRdb to 2018 to 2021). Background on the whole study: Samples from collaborators originated in the United States, Italy and Spain and spanned both the acute and convalescent phases of COVID-19. The repertoires were made available in a free public database intended to serve as a resource for research on the immune response to SARS-CoV-2. The material from the prospective study consisted of cDNA or gDNA derived from T cells, B-cell-depleted T cells, or PBMCs. The sample metadata nearly always contained a de-identified subject ID, COVID-19 status, age in years and sex. Where available, HLA class I and class II types were taken from metadata supplied by the sample provider and were not determined by assay-based typing. Deeply sampled blood TCRbeta repertoires from subjects exposed to, actively infected with, or recovered from COVID-19 were included in the dataset. The samples were drawn from the first 160 participants of the ongoing ImmuneRACE study and from 950 to 1,500 subjects provided by 6 global collaborators.

The germline V gene specifies SGHRS as CDR1 and YFSETQ as CDR2. The CDR3, cysteine through phenylalanine, is 16 amino acids long. Solely the CDR3 DNA is kept, with 48 bases framed from the first base. Compared with germline, V lacks 4 bases and J lacks 2 bases; bases without a gene match: 7. About this clone: No cognate antigen has been identified for it. No base qualities exist here, and no much larger clone lies one base off it.

Whole blood was collected in K2EDTA tubes by collaborating institutions according to the institutions' own protocols. For TCRbeta analysis, collaborators shipped samples in one of three forms: frozen whole blood, isolated PBMCs, or DNA extracted from either of those sample types. TCRbeta CDR3 regions were amplified from genomic DNA by means of the immunoSEQ Assay, a bias-controlled multiplex PCR. The authors processed their data as follows. Nucleated cell counts per sample were estimated from amplification of reference gene primers within the assay. To quantify the absolute abundance of each unique TCRbeta CDR3 rearrangement, sequence reads were collapsed and filtered. Productive Simpson clonality was computed per sample as the square root of Simpson's diversity index over productive rearrangements. The table comes from immuneACCESS by way of TCRdb, which keeps in-frame sequences with V and J called. Part of the clones is missing from these tables; in studies checked, under half for an unresolved V gene and the rest for unknown reasons. V and J calls and clone size follow that table, whereas D and trimming were derived from the DNA. Recorded for this sample are about 80,000 clones; 70% to 80% of them occurred a single time. Approximately 15% of the sample is taken by the ten largest.

The investigation overall reported the following: The quantity of clinical and demographic metadata differed by source and by participant and was supplied without curation.

The sample comprised peripheral blood. The sequence was obtained from a man between 65 and 80 years old with active or convalescent COVID-19. This chain joins TRBV5-1 to TRBJ2-3; TRBD2 lines up with 10 middle nucleotides. For the CDR3, the sequence is CASSRTTSGDTDTQYF. The nucleotides are TGCGCCAGCAGCCGGACTACTAGCGGGGACACAGATACGCAGTATTTT. With the rest looked up from the reference TRBV5-1 and TRBJ2-3 genes rather than sequenced, the full variable domain is KAGVTQTPRYLIKTRGQQVTLSCSPISGHRSVSWYQQTPGQGLQFLFEYFSETQRNKGNFPGRFSGRQFSNSRSEMNVSTLELGDSALYLCASSRTTSGDTDTQYFGPGTRLTVL.